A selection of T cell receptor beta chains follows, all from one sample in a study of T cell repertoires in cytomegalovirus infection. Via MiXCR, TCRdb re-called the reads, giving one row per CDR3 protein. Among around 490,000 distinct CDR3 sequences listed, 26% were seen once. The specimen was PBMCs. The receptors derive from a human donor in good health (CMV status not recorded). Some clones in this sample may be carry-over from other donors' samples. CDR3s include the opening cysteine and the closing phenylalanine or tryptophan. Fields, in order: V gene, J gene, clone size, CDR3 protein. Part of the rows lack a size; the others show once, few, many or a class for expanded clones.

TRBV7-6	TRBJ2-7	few	CASSRDLSSYEQYF
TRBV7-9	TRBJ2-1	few	CASKRELTYNEQFF
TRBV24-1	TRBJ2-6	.	CATSDSGLGANVLTF
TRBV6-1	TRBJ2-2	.	CASSLGQGGGGELFF
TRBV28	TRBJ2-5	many	CASSSPDRQETQYF
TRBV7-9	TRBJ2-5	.	CASSRGLFRGSEEETQYF
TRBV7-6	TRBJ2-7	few	CASSHLRDVQYF
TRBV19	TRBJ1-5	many	CASSLRGQGDNQPQHF
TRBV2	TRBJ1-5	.	CASSGPGGGNQPQHF
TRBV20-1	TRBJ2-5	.	CSVIQPGETQYF
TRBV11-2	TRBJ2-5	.	CASSPVGVPRAGETQYF